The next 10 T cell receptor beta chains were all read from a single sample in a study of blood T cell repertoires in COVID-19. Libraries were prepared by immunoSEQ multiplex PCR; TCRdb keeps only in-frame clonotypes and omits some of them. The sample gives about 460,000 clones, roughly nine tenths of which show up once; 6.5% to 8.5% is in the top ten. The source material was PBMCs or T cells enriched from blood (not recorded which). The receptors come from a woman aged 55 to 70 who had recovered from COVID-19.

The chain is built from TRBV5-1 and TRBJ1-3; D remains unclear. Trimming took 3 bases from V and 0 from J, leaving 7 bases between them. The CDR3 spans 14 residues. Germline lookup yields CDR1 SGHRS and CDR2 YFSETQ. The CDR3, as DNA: TGCGCCAGCAGCTCTGGTAGCTCTGGAAACACCATATATTTT. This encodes CASSSGSSGNTIYF.

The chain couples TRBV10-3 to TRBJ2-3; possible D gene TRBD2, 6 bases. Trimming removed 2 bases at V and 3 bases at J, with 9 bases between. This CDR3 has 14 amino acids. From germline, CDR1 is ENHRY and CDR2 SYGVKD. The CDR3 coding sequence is TGTGCCATCAGTGAGACACGGGGGACAGATACGCAGTATTTT. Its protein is CAISETRGTDTQYF.

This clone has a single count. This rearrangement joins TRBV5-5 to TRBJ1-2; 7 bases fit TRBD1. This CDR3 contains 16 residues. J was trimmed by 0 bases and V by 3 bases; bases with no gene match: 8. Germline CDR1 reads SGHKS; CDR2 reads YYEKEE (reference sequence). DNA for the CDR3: TGTGCCAGCAGCTGGGTTTCCGGGACAGCTAACTATGGCTACACCTTC. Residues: CASSWVSGTANYGYTF.

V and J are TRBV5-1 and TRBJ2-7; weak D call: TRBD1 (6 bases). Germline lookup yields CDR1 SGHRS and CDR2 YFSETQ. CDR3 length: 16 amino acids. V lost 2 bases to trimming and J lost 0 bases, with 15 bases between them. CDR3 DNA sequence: TGCGCCAGCAGCTTATTACCGGGACAACTCTCCTACGAGCAGTACTTC. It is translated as CASSLLPGQLSYEQYF.

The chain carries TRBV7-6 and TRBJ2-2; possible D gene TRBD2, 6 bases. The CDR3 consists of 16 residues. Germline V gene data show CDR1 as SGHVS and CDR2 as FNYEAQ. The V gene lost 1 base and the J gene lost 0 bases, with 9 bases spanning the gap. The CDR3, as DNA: TGTGCCAGCAGCTTAGTCAGGGAGGCGAACACCGGGGAGCTGTTTTTT. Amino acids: CASSLVREANTGELFF. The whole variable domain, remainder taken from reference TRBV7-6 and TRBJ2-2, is GAGVSQSPRYKVTKRGQDVALRCDPISGHVSLYWYRQALGQGPEFLTYFNYEAQQDKSGLPNDRFSAERPEGSISTLTIQRTEQRDSAMYRCASSLVREANTGELFFGEGSRLTVL.

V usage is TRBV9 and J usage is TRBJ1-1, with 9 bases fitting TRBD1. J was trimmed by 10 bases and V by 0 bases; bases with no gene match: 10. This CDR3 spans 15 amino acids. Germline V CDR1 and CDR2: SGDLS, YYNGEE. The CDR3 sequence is CASSVVDRGPGGAFF. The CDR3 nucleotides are TGTGCCAGCAGCGTAGTGGACAGGGGACCCGGGGGAGCTTTCTTT.

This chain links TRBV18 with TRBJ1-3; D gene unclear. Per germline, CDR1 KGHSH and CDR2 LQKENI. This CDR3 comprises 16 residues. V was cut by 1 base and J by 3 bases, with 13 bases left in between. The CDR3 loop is CASSPLGETVGNTIYF. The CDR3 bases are TGTGCCAGCTCACCACTGGGAGAAACGGTTGGAAACACCATATATTTT. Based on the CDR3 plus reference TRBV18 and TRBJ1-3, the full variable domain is NAGVMQNPRHLVRRRGQEARLRCSPMKGHSHVYWYRQLPEEGLKFMVYLQKENIIDESGMPKERFSAEFPKEGPSILRIQQVVRGDSAAYFCASSPLGETVGNTIYFGEGSWLTVV.

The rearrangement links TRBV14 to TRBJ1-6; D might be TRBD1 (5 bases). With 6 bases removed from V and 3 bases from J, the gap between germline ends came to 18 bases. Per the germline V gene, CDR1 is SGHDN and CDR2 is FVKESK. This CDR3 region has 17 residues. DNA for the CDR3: TGTGCCAGCAGGGATGCGGGGACCGACATCTATAATTCACCCCTCCACTTT. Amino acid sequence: CASRDAGTDIYNSPLHF.

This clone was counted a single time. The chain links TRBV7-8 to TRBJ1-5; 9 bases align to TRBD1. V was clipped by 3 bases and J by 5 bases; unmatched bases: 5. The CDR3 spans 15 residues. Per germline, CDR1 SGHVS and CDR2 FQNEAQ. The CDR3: CASSFSGQGDQPQHF. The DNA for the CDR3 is TGTGCCAGCAGCTTCTCGGGACAGGGTGATCAGCCCCAGCATTTT.

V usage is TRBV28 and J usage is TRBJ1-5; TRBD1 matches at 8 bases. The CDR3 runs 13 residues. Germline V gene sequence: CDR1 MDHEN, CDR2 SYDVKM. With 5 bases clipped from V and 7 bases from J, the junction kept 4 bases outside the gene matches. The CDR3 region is CASSGTGGQPQHF. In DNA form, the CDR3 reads TGTGCCAGCAGTGGGACAGGCGGACAGCCCCAGCATTTT.